One and the same sample provided the 13 T cell receptor beta chains below, sequenced in a study of cytomegalovirus exposure and HLA in healthy donors. Some clones are missing from TCRdb's copy, which holds only in-frame ones; the method was immunoSEQ multiplex PCR. There are about 110,000 clones in the sample; 88% occur only once, and over 1.3% lies in the top ten. The sample consisted of PBMCs. All receptors derive from a woman younger than 45 in good health and CMV-seropositive.

The V call is TRBV28, the J call TRBJ1-2, with TRBD1 identical over 9 bases. This CDR3 is 14 amino acids long. V lost 6 bases to trimming and J lost 1 base; unmatched junction nucleotides: 3. Looked up from germline, CDR1 is MDHEN and CDR2 is SYDVKM. CDR3 residues: CASRTTGGNYGYTF. As DNA, the CDR3 is TGTGCCAGCAGAACGACAGGGGGTAACTATGGCTACACCTTC.

The chain joins TRBV30 to TRBJ2-2; a weak D match, TRBD1 (5 bases). In germline, CDR1 is GTSNPN, CDR2 SVGIG (reference sequence). The length of the CDR3 is 14 residues. With 3 bases removed from V and 3 bases from J, the gap between germline ends came to 11 bases. The CDR3 reads CAWRSSRDTGELFF. CDR3 bases: TGTGCCTGGAGATCGTCCAGGGACACCGGGGAGCTGTTTTTT.

The genes are TRBV29-1 and TRBJ2-1, with D possibly being TRBD2 (6 bases). V lost 6 bases to trimming and J lost 7 bases, with 19 bases between them. The germline CDR1 and CDR2 sequences are SQVTM and ANQGSEA. This CDR3 comprises 14 residues. CDR3 loop: CSVSGASVGNEQFF. The CDR3 nucleotides read TGCAGCGTGTCCGGGGCTAGCGTTGGGAATGAGCAGTTCTTC.

The chain links TRBV6-1 to TRBJ2-2, with D perhaps matching TRBD2 (5 bases). CDR3 length: 14 residues. Per germline, CDR1 MNHNS and CDR2 SASEGT. V lost 8 bases, J lost 7 bases, and 17 bases lay in between. The CDR3 region is CASAPLRDGGELFF. The CDR3 DNA sequence: TGTGCCAGCGCCCCCCTGAGGGATGGCGGGGAGCTGTTTTTT.

The chain uses TRBV6-1 and TRBJ1-3, with TRBD1 identical over 7 bases. J gave up 2 bases and V 6 bases, and 4 bases lay outside the gene matches. CDR1 and CDR2 from the germline V gene are MNHNS and SASEGT. This CDR3 spans 14 amino acids. The CDR3 region is CASRKQGPGNTIYF. The CDR3 DNA is TGTGCCAGCAGGAAACAGGGGCCTGGAAACACCATATATTTT.

This clone was recorded a few times. V is TRBV7-2 and J is TRBJ2-4; D possibly corresponds to TRBD1 (6 bases). The V end lost 1 base, the J end lost 4 bases, and 8 bases lay between the germline ends. This CDR3 has 14 amino acids. Germline assignment: CDR1 SGHTA and CDR2 FQGNSA. The CDR3, as DNA: TGTGCCAGCAGCTTAGGGACAGTGAAAAACATTCAGTACTTC. This sequence encodes CASSLGTVKNIQYF.

This sequence joins TRBV2 and TRBJ1-5; unclear D gene. Per germline, CDR1 SNHLY and CDR2 FYNNEI. The V end was cut by 6 bases, the J end by 2 bases, with 11 bases between. This CDR3 has 14 amino acids. In DNA, the CDR3 is TGTGCCAGCAGATATCGCGGAGGCAATCAGCCCCAGCATTTT. Encoded protein: CASRYRGGNQPQHF.

CDR3 sequence reads: CASSLSGGPSSYNEQFF. For the CDR3, the DNA is TGCGCCAGCAGCTTGAGCGGGGGCCCGAGCTCCTACAATGAGCAGTTCTTC. This chain connects TRBV5-1 to TRBJ2-1; 8 bases agree with TRBD2. CDR1 is SGHRS, CDR2 YFSETQ, per germline. V shed 1 base and J 0 bases; nucleotides not matched to a gene: 6. The CDR3 has 17 residues.

In DNA, the CDR3 is TGTGCCAGCAGTGGACAGGGTCCCACCACTGGAAACACCATATATTTT. Its translation is CASSGQGPTTGNTIYF. The V and J genes are TRBV2 and TRBJ1-3, with 7 nucleotides matching TRBD1. CDR3 length: 16 residues. Germline V gives CDR1 SNHLY, CDR2 FYNNEI. V was pared by 4 bases and J by 2 bases, with 8 bases of the junction left unmatched.

The chain links TRBV27 to TRBJ1-5; the D gene is possibly TRBD1 (6 bases). The CDR3 spans 12 residues. V lost 9 bases to trimming and J lost 2 bases, with 8 bases between them. CDR1 is MNHEY, CDR2 SMNVEV, per germline (reference sequence). The chain's CDR3 is CASRQGNQPQHF. CDR3 nucleotides: TGTGCCAGTCGACAGGGCAATCAGCCCCAGCATTTT.

The gene calls are TRBV29-1 and TRBJ2-7; 8 bases agree with TRBD2. CDR1 is SQVTM and CDR2 is ANQGSEA in the germline V gene. The CDR3 is 14 amino acids. After removal of 4 bases from V and 6 bases from J, the junction contained 11 bases not matched to a gene. The CDR3 DNA reads TGCAGCGTTGCCACGGGAGGGGGGTTCGGCGAGCAGTACTTC. It translates to CSVATGGGFGEQYF.

V and J are TRBV2 and TRBJ2-1; the D gene is possibly TRBD1 (5 bases). V gave up 3 bases and J gave up 4 bases, with 7 bases separating them. This CDR3 is built from 13 residues. Germline CDR1 is SNHLY and CDR2 is FYNNEI. The CDR3 reads CASSEGPYNEQFF. The CDR3 region has the DNA TGTGCCAGCAGTGAGGGGCCTTACAATGAGCAGTTCTTC.

This clone has just a few counts. The chain employs TRBV6-4 and TRBJ1-2, with D tentatively TRBD1 (5 bases). V was trimmed by 0 bases and J by 8 bases, leaving 13 bases between them. Germline V lookup: CDR1 MRHNA, CDR2 SNTAGT. The CDR3 is 14 amino acids. The CDR3 region is CASSDSKGSGGYTF. The CDR3 DNA reads TGTGCCAGCAGTGACTCGAAGGGGTCTGGAGGCTACACCTTC.